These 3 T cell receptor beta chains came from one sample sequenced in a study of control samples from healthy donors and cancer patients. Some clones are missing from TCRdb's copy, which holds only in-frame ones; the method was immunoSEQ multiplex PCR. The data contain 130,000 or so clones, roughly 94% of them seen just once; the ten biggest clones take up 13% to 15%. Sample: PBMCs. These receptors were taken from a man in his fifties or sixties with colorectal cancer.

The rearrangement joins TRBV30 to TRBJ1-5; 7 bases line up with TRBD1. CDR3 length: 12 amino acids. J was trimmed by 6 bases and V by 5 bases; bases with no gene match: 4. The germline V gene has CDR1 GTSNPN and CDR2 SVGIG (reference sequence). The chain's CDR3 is CAWATGTQPQHF. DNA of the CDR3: TGTGCCTGGGCGACAGGGACTCAGCCCCAGCATTTT.

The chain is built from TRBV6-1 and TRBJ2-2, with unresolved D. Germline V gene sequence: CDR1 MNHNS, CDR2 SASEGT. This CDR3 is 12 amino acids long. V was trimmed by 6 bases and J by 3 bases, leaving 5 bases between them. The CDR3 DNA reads TGTGCCAGCAGGGAATACACCGGGGAGCTGTTTTTT. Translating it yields CASREYTGELFF.

The CDR3 sequence is CASSDTQGAQGTEAFF. The CDR3 region has the DNA TGTGCCAGCAGTGACACACAGGGGGCGCAAGGTACTGAAGCTTTCTTT. J is TRBJ1-1 and V is TRBV25-1, with 9 positions matching TRBD1. With V trimmed by 3 bases and J by 5 bases, 10 bases remained unmatched. The germline V gene encodes CDR1 MGHDK and CDR2 SYGVNS. This CDR3 has 16 amino acids.